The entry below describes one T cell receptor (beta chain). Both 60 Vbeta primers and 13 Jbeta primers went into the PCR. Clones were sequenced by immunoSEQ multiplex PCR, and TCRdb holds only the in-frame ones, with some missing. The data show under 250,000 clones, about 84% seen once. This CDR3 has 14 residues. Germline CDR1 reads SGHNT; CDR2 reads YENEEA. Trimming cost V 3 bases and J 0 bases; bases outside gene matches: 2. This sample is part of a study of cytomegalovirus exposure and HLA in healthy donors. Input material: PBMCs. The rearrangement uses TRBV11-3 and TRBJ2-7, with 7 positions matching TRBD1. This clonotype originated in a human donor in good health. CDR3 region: CASSLGQSSYEQYF. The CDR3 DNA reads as TGTGCCAGCAGCTTGGGACAGAGCTCCTACGAGCAGTACTTC. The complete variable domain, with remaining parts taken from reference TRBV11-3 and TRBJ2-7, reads EAGVVQSPRYKIIEKKQPVAFWCNPISGHNTLYWYLQNLGQGPELLIRYENEEAVDDSQLPKDRFSAERLKGVDSTLKIQPAELGDSAVYLCASSLGQSSYEQYFGPGTRLTVT.